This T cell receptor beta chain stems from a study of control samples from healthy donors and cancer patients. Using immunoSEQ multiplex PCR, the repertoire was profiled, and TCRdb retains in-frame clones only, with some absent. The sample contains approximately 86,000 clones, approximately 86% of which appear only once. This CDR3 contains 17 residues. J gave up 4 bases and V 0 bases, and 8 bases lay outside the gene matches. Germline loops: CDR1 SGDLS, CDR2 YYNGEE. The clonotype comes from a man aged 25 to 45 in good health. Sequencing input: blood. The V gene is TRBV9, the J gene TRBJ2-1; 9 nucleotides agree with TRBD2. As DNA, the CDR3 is TGTGCCAGCAGCGTAGAGTTGCGGGGGGGCGGGTACAATGAGCAGTTCTTC. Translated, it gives CASSVELRGGGYNEQFF.